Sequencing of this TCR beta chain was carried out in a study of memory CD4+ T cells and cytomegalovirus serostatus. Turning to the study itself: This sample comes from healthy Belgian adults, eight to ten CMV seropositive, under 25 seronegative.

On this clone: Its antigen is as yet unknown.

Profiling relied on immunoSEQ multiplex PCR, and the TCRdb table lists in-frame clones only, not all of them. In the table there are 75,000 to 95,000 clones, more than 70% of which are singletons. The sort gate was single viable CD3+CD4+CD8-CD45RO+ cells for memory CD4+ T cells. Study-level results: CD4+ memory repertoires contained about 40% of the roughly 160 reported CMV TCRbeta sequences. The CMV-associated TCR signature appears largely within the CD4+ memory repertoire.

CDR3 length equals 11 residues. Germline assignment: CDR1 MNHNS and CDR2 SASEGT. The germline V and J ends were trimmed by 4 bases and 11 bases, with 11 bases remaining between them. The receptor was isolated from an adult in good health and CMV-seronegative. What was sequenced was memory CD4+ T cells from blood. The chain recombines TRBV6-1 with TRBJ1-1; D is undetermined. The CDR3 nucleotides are TGTGCCAGCAGTGCGGAGATTCGGGCTTTCTTT. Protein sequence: CASSAEIRAFF.